This TCR beta chain was identified during a study of Ad26.COV2.S vaccination and SARS-CoV-2 variants. Study-wide results and limits: Across vaccine and placebo recipients, the breadth of non-spike TCRs was similar.

Germline loops: CDR1 GTSNPN, CDR2 SVGIG (reference sequence). The ends were cut back, 3 bases at V and 6 bases at J, with 12 bases in the middle. The CDR3 contains 14 residues. Concerning this clone: Its antigen is currently unknown.

Treatment defined: roughly 18 received Ad26.COV2.S at low or high dose, single or two shots; five or six received placebo; per-sample allocation not given. Samples analyzed were those drawn on day 63 after the first vaccine or placebo injection. This table comes from immunoSEQ multiplex PCR, and its TCRdb copy is limited to in-frame clones, with some not included. The data contain 300,000 to 400,000 clones, 87% of them singletons. This sample comprised peripheral blood, obtained in a trial of Ad26.COV2.S vaccine versus placebo. The receptor comes from a person aged 18-65 years who received the Ad26.COV2.S COVID-19 vaccine or a placebo. V usage is TRBV30 and J usage is TRBJ1-6; D unresolved. The CDR3 is CAWRVPGSNSPLHF. CDR3 coding DNA: TGTGCCTGGAGAGTACCAGGTTCTAATTCACCCCTCCACTTT.